This T cell receptor beta chain was observed in a study of control samples from healthy donors and cancer patients. Profiled with immunoSEQ multiplex PCR; TCRdb holds only in-frame clones, not every one. This table holds some 150,000 clones, roughly 95% found once. The V end lost 4 bases, the J end lost 7 bases, and 13 bases lay between the germline ends. The CDR3 length is 13 residues. CDR1 and CDR2 from the germline V gene are MNHNY and SVGAGI (reference sequence). The sequencing input was blood. This receptor was taken from a woman in her twenties or thirties in good health. V usage is TRBV6-6 and J usage is TRBJ2-5, with a weak D call TRBD1 (5 bases). The CDR3 region is CASSSPRERTQYF. CDR3 nucleotide sequence: TGTGCCAGCAGTTCCCCCAGGGAAAGGACCCAGTACTTC.